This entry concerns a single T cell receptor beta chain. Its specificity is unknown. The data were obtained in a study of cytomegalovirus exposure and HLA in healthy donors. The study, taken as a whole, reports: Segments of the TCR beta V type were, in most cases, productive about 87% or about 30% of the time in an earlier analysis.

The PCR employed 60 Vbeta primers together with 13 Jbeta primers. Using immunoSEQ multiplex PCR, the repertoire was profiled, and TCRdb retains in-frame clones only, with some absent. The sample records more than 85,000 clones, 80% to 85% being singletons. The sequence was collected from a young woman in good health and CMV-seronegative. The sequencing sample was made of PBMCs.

The CDR3 sequence is CASSYSRSGTNTQYF. The CDR3 DNA follows: TGTGCCAGCAGTTACTCGCGAAGCGGGACCAATACGCAGTATTTT. This chain links TRBV6-5 with TRBJ2-3, with 7 bases identical to TRBD2. The CDR3 is 15 residues long. Germline lookup yields CDR1 MNHEY and CDR2 SVGAGI. V was pared by 0 bases and J by 7 bases, with 7 bases of the junction left unmatched.